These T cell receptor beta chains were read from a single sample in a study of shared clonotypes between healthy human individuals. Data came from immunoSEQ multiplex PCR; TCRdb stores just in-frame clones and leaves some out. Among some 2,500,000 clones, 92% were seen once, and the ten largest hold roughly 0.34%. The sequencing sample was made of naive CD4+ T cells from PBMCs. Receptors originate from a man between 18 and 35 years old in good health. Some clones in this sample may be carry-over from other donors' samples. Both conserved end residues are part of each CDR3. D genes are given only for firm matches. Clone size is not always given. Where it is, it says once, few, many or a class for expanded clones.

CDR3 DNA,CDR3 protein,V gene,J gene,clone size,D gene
TGTGCCAGCAGCGTCGACAGTGCAACTAATGAAAAACTGTTTTTT,CASSVDSATNEKLFF,TRBV9,TRBJ1-4,once,.
TGTGCCAGCAAGGACGTCTTCTATGGCTACACCTTC,CASKDVFYGYTF,TRBV28,TRBJ1-2,.,.
TGTGCCAGCACCGGGGGAGGGGGCACCGGGGAGCTGTTTTTT,CASTGGGGTGELFF,TRBV28,TRBJ2-2,.,.
TGTGCCAGCAGCTTATGGCGTCTAGCGGACTACAATGAGCAGTTCTTC,CASSLWRLADYNEQFF,TRBV7-2,TRBJ2-1,.,TRBD2
TGTGCCAGCAGCTGGGACCGGGACAGTTACAATGAGCAGTTCTTC,CASSWDRDSYNEQFF,TRBV7-3,TRBJ2-1,once,TRBD1
TGTGCCAGCAGCCCTGACAAAAACTATGGCTACACCTTC,CASSPDKNYGYTF,TRBV7-3,TRBJ1-2,once,.
TGTGCCAGCAGGGTCGGGCAGGGGGCGACTGAAGCTTTCTTT,CASRVGQGATEAFF,TRBV6-5,TRBJ1-1,.,TRBD1
TGTGCCAGCAGGTGGCGGGGTGACACTGAAGCTTTCTTT,CASRWRGDTEAFF,TRBV6-1,TRBJ1-1,.,.
TGTGCCAGCAGCGGCCGGGGACTAGTTTCCTACGAGCAGTACTTC,CASSGRGLVSYEQYF,TRBV5-4,TRBJ2-7,.,TRBD2
TGTGCCAGCAGCCAAGGGAGGAGGGGGCGCGGGGAGCTGTTTTTT,CASSQGRRGRGELFF,TRBV14,TRBJ2-2,.,.